The 10 T cell receptor beta chains reported below all come from one sample, sequenced in a study of Graves' ophthalmopathy and Graves' hyperthyroidism. The study amplified TCR beta CDR3 regions using RNA transcripts. RT-PCR was first run with HTBI primers, then multiplex PCR in a second round. TCRdb processed the multiplex PCR reads anew with MiXCR; each CDR3 protein has one entry. The sample contains about 700,000 distinct CDR3 sequences, roughly two fifths of which appear only once. The sequenced sample was peripheral blood. These receptors were obtained from an adult man with Graves' ophthalmopathy.

This sequence joins TRBV7-2 and TRBJ1-6; TRBD1 is a possible D gene (6 bases). The germline V gene has CDR1 SGHTA and CDR2 FQGNSA. The CDR3 is 13 residues long. The V gene lost 6 bases and the J gene lost 9 bases, with 12 bases spanning the gap. CDR3 sequence reads: CASSSTGFSPLHF. The CDR3 bases are TGTGCCAGCAGTTCCACAGGGTTTTCACCCCTCCACTTT.

V gene TRBV9 combines with J gene TRBJ2-7, with unresolved D. V was clipped by 2 bases and J by 4 bases, with 13 bases between them. The CDR3 length is 14 residues. Germline V gene sequence: CDR1 SGDLS, CDR2 YYNGEE. CDR3 residues: CASSVGFLGYEQYF. CDR3 in DNA: TGTGCCAGCAGCGTGGGGTTCCTGGGATACGAGCAGTACTTC.

Regarding this clonotype: The conserved final phenylalanine or tryptophan is absent from the CDR3, which likely points to a read error. The chain uses TRBV16 and TRBJ1-1, with D possibly being TRBD1 (5 bases). CDR3 length: 13 residues. Trimming shortened V by 4 bases and J by 2 bases, and 8 bases separated the two germline ends. Germline V lookup: CDR1 KGHSY, CDR2 FQNENV. CDR3 nucleotide sequence: TGTGCCAGCAGCCCGACAGTTAACACTGAAGCTTTCCTT. Protein product: CASSPTVNTEAFL.

This chain connects TRBV7-6 to TRBJ2-3; D gene ambiguous. The CDR3 runs to 13 residues. The germline V gene has CDR1 SGHVS and CDR2 FNYEAQ. Deletions cut 3 bases from V and 2 bases from J, with 6 bases between. CDR3 coding DNA: TGTGCCAGCAGCTTCAGCTTCACAGATACGCAGTATTTT. Amino acid sequence: CASSFSFTDTQYF. The complete variable domain, with remaining parts taken from reference TRBV7-6 and TRBJ2-3, reads GAGVSQSPRYKVTKRGQDVALRCDPISGHVSLYWYRQALGQGPEFLTYFNYEAQQDKSGLPNDRFSAERPEGSISTLTIQRTEQRDSAMYRCASSFSFTDTQYFGPGTRLTVL.

This clonotype has more than one count but fewer than ten. The rearrangement joins TRBV5-1 to TRBJ2-7, with 9 bases aligning to TRBD1. Germline trimming cut 4 bases from V and 3 bases from J; bases unmatched to any gene: 5. CDR1 and CDR2 from the germline V gene are SGHRS and YFSETQ. CDR3 size: 14 residues. CDR3 sequence (DNA): TGCGCCAGCAGCCGGACAGGGGTCAACTACGAGCAGTACTTC. It codes for CASSRTGVNYEQYF.

CDR3 protein: CASSLAGYGAFF. For the CDR3, the DNA is TGTGCCAGCAGCTTAGCAGGGTACGGGGCTTTCTTT. The chain combines TRBV7-2 with TRBJ1-1; unclear D gene. CDR1 and CDR2 (germline): SGHTA, FQGNSA. Trimming cost V 0 bases and J 11 bases, with 10 bases left between them. This CDR3 contains 12 residues.

The rearrangement links TRBV10-3 to TRBJ2-7; 7 positions match TRBD2. CDR1 and CDR2 from the germline V gene are ENHRY and SYGVKD. V shed 10 bases and J 1 base; nucleotides not matched to a gene: 10. This CDR3 region has 14 residues. As DNA, the CDR3 is TGTGCCAGCAGCGTTAGCGGGCGTTCCTACGAGCAGTACTTC. Translated: CASSVSGRSYEQYF.

The CDR3, as DNA: TGTGCCAGCAGCTTAATAGCCGGGGGTACCCAGTACTTC. Its protein is CASSLIAGGTQYF. The chain recombines TRBV7-2 with TRBJ2-5; a possible D gene is TRBD2 (6 bases). The germline V gene has CDR1 SGHTA and CDR2 FQGNSA. The CDR3 totals 13 residues. V was shortened by 2 bases and J by 8 bases, with 12 bases between the two germline ends. Full variable domain (remainder filled in from reference TRBV7-2 and TRBJ2-5): GAGVSQSPSNKVTEKGKDVELRCDPISGHTALYWYRQSLGQGLEFLIYFQGNSAPDKSGLPSDRFSAERTGGSVSTLTIQRTQQEDSAVYLCASSLIAGGTQYFGPGTRLLVL.

Turning to this clonotype: A single base separates this from a much larger clone, so it may be a read error. V gene TRBV7-9 combines with J gene TRBJ1-2, with D tentatively TRBD1 (6 bases). CDR3 size: 13 residues. Germline CDR1 reads SEHNR; CDR2 reads FQNEAQ (reference sequence). V gave up 5 bases and J gave up 8 bases, with 15 bases separating them. CDR3 nucleotides: TGTGCCAGCAGCCAACGGGGGGCTTGGGGCTACACCTTC. Protein: CASSQRGAWGYTF.

Points on this clonotype: A much bigger clone sits one base away, suggesting this may be a read error. This chain uses TRBV7-7 with TRBJ1-6, with TRBD1 matching 8 bases. Germline assignment: CDR1 SSHAT and CDR2 FNYEAQ (reference sequence). The CDR3 length is 13 residues. The CDR3 DNA reads as TGTGCCAGCAGCGCAGGACAGGGATCACTCCTCCACTTT. Amino acid sequence: CASSAGQGSLLHF.